These 28 T cell receptor beta chains share one sample of origin, sequenced in a study of blood T cell repertoires in COVID-19. The assay was immunoSEQ multiplex PCR, and TCRdb's table has in-frame clones only and misses some. The table has 250,000 to 300,000 clones, roughly 90% seen once. Sequencing input: PBMCs or T cells enriched from blood (not recorded which). The receptors derive from a woman in her 30s who had recovered from COVID-19.

The V gene is TRBV4-3, the J gene TRBJ2-3, with 12 bases matching TRBD2. The CDR3 spans 16 residues. V lost 1 base, J lost 4 bases, and 3 bases stayed unmatched. Germline CDR1 reads LGHNA; CDR2 reads YSLEER. The CDR3 loop is CASSQALAGGADTQYF. Here the CDR3 DNA reads TGCGCCAGCAGCCAAGCTCTAGCGGGGGGGGCAGATACGCAGTATTTT.

The chain uses TRBV24-1 and TRBJ1-5; the match to TRBD1 covers 12 bases. CDR3 length: 17 amino acids. V lost 10 bases, J lost 2 bases, and 11 bases stayed unmatched. The V gene's germline CDR1 is KGHDR and CDR2 SFDVKD. The DNA of the CDR3 is TGTGCCACATCCCCCGGGACAGGGGGCTTGGGCAATCAGCCCCAGCATTTT. This translates into CATSPGTGGLGNQPQHF.

In DNA form, the CDR3 reads TGCGCCAGCAGCCAAAGGGTTAGCGGGGGGGCCTTAGATGAGCAGTTCTTC. It codes for CASSQRVSGGALDEQFF. The chain joins TRBV4-1 to TRBJ2-1; 11 bases align to TRBD2. The CDR3 covers 17 residues. Germline assignment: CDR1 MGHRA and CDR2 YSYEKL. Germline trimming cut 2 bases from V and 8 bases from J; bases unmatched to any gene: 11.

The chain has TRBV6-9 and TRBJ1-5; no definite D call. This CDR3 has 18 residues. The germline V gene has CDR1 MNHGY and CDR2 SVAAGI. With 4 bases removed from V and 0 bases from J, the gap between germline ends came to 19 bases. CDR3 loop: CASSSPRRDSYSNQPQHF. The CDR3, as DNA: TGTGCCAGCAGTTCCCCCCGGAGGGATAGTTATAGCAATCAGCCCCAGCATTTT.

The gene calls are TRBV19 and TRBJ2-5, with TRBD2 matching 10 bases. The V gene's germline CDR1 is LNHDA and CDR2 SQIVND (reference sequence). This CDR3 comprises 14 residues. Trimming at V came to 6 bases and at J to 3 bases, leaving 4 bases not matched to a gene. DNA for the CDR3: TGTGCCAGTAGCCGGACTAGCGGCAAAGAGACCCAGTACTTC. It translates to CASSRTSGKETQYF.

V gene TRBV7-3 combines with J gene TRBJ2-3, with 7 bases aligning to TRBD2. The V and J ends lost 4 bases and 2 bases, in that order; junction bases with no gene match: 15. The CDR3 extends over 18 amino acids. Germline CDR1 reads SGHTA; CDR2 reads FQGTGA. CDR3 bases: TGTGCCAGCAGCTCATCACCCCGCCTAGCGGCGGACACAGATACGCAGTATTTT. Its translation: CASSSSPRLAADTDTQYF.

For this clone: This CDR3 is also generated by other DNA sequences in the sample. The V gene is TRBV7-9, the J gene TRBJ1-1; D is perhaps TRBD1 (6 bases). This CDR3 is built from 14 residues. Trimming took off 8 bases at V and 2 bases at J, with 15 bases between the two ends. Germline values: CDR1 SEHNR, CDR2 FQNEAQ (reference sequence). CDR3 DNA sequence: TGTGCCAGCTCTCTGGGGGCAGGAAACACTGAAGCTTTCTTT. Protein sequence: CASSLGAGNTEAFF.

The CDR3 sequence: CASSLGTATGELFF. The CDR3 nucleotides read TGCGCCAGCAGCCTGGGGACAGCCACCGGGGAGCTGTTTTTT. The V call is TRBV5-1, the J call TRBJ2-2; 7 bases are shared with TRBD1. V trimming: 4 bases; J trimming: 4 bases; junction bases outside the gene matches: 4. CDR1 is SGHRS and CDR2 is YFSETQ in the germline V gene. This CDR3 has 14 residues.

In regard to this clone: Other DNA sequences in this sample translate to the same CDR3. The rearrangement joins TRBV5-4 to TRBJ2-2, with D possibly being TRBD1 (6 bases). V lost 4 bases to trimming and J lost 1 base, with 11 bases between them. The CDR3 is made up of 15 amino acids. Germline V gives CDR1 SGHNT, CDR2 YYREEE (reference sequence). CDR3 DNA: TGTGCCAGCAGCCCCGGACAGCTGAACACCGGGGAGCTGTTTTTT. Its protein is CASSPGQLNTGELFF. Using reference TRBV5-4 and TRBJ2-2 for the parts outside the CDR3, the full variable domain is ETGVTQSPTHLIKTRGQQVTLRCSSQSGHNTVSWYQQALGQGPQFIFQYYREEENGRGNFPPRFSGLQFPNYSSELNVNALELDDSALYLCASSPGQLNTGELFFGEGSRLTVL.

This rearrangement joins TRBV7-9 to TRBJ1-3; 9 positions agree with TRBD1. Per the germline V gene, CDR1 is SEHNR and CDR2 is FQNEAQ (reference sequence). V shed 3 bases, J shed 4 bases, and the junction held 7 bases outside the gene matches. This CDR3 spans 16 amino acids. The DNA of the CDR3 is TGTGCCAGCAGCTTTATAGGACAGGGGTCAGGAAACACCATATATTTT. Encoded protein: CASSFIGQGSGNTIYF.

The genes are TRBV29-1 and TRBJ2-1; 11 nucleotides line up with TRBD1. The CDR3 runs 15 residues. The trim removed 6 bases at V and 6 bases at J, leaving 10 bases unmatched. CDR1 and CDR2 from the germline V gene are SQVTM and ANQGSEA. CDR3: CSVDSRDRGTNEQFF. The CDR3 DNA is TGCAGCGTCGATTCCCGGGACAGGGGGACCAATGAGCAGTTCTTC.

CDR3 in amino acids: CASRMQGAGDEQYF. Written as DNA, the CDR3 is TGTGCCAGCCGTATGCAGGGGGCAGGAGACGAGCAGTACTTC. J is TRBJ2-7 and V is TRBV6-5, with 8 nucleotides matching TRBD1. Germline V gives CDR1 MNHEY, CDR2 SVGAGI. V shed 8 bases and J 5 bases; nucleotides not matched to a gene: 11. CDR3 length equals 14 residues.

This chain links TRBV18 with TRBJ1-1; D ambiguous. CDR3 length: 14 residues. V lost 2 bases to trimming and J lost 3 bases, with 10 bases between them. The germline V gene has CDR1 KGHSH and CDR2 LQKENI. CDR3 sequence reads: CASSPITDDTEAFF. The CDR3 DNA follows: TGTGCCAGCTCACCAATAACAGACGACACTGAAGCTTTCTTT.

The rearrangement uses TRBV7-2 and TRBJ2-3; TRBD2 is a possible D gene (6 bases). Germline CDR1 SGHTA, CDR2 FQGNSA. Trimming removed 5 bases from V and 2 bases from J, with 14 bases in between. This CDR3 is built from 15 residues. CDR3 DNA sequence: TGTGCCAGCAGCCAACGGGACTCAGACACAGATACGCAGTATTTT. It is translated as CASSQRDSDTDTQYF. Combining the CDR3 with reference TRBV7-2 and TRBJ2-3 gives the whole variable domain GAGVSQSPSNKVTEKGKDVELRCDPISGHTALYWYRQSLGQGLEFLIYFQGNSAPDKSGLPSDRFSAERTGGSVSTLTIQRTQQEDSAVYLCASSQRDSDTDTQYFGPGTRLTVL.

V and J are TRBV12-5 and TRBJ2-2; a weak D match, TRBD1 (5 bases). Trimming removed 7 bases at V and 0 bases at J, with 33 bases between. CDR3 size: 22 residues. The germline V gene has CDR1 LGHNT and CDR2 FRNRAP. The CDR3: CASAFLPSDSAEPSSNTGELFF. CDR3 nucleotides: TGTGCTAGTGCCTTTTTACCCTCAGACAGCGCGGAACCCTCCTCGAACACCGGGGAGCTGTTTTTT. Using reference TRBV12-5 and TRBJ2-2 for the parts outside the CDR3, the full variable domain is DARVTQTPRHKVTEMGQEVTMRCQPILGHNTVFWYRQTMMQGLELLAYFRNRAPLDDSGMPKDRFSAEMPDATLATLKIQPSEPRDSAVYFCASAFLPSDSAEPSSNTGELFFGEGSRLTVL.

The CDR3 coding sequence is TGTGCCGGTCACAGGGGTCAAGAGACCCAGTACTTC. This sequence encodes CAGHRGQETQYF. This chain links TRBV2 with TRBJ2-5, with TRBD1 matching over 7 bases. The J segment lost 2 bases and the V segment lost 11 bases, leaving 5 bases of the junction unmatched. Germline V gene data show CDR1 as SNHLY and CDR2 as FYNNEI. The CDR3 extends over 12 amino acids. Complete variable domain (other parts from reference TRBV2 and TRBJ2-5): EPEVTQTPSHQVTQMGQEVILRCVPISNHLYFYWYRQILGQKVEFLVSFYNNEISEKSEIFDDQFSVERPDGSNFTLKIRSTKLEDSAMYFCAGHRGQETQYFGPGTRLLVL.

The rearrangement links TRBV7-9 to TRBJ2-3; TRBD2 agrees at 9 bases. V dropped 5 bases and J dropped 3; count of bases not matched to a gene: 6. The CDR3 contains 15 residues. CDR1 SEHNR and CDR2 FQNEAQ come from the germline V gene (reference sequence). CDR3 loop: CASSRPGLATDTQYF. CDR3 coding DNA: TGTGCCAGCAGCCGACCGGGACTAGCAACAGATACGCAGTATTTT.

This chain uses TRBV9 with TRBJ2-2, with 7 positions matching TRBD1. The V gene's germline CDR1 is SGDLS and CDR2 YYNGEE. Trimming at V came to 0 bases and at J to 7 bases, leaving 3 bases not matched to a gene. The CDR3 length is 14 residues. The CDR3 sequence is CASSVEGAGGELFF. The CDR3 region has the DNA TGTGCCAGCAGCGTAGAGGGGGCCGGCGGGGAGCTGTTTTTT.

The chain couples TRBV6-5 to TRBJ1-6; 7 bases agree with TRBD1. CDR1 MNHEY and CDR2 SVGAGI come from the germline V gene. CDR3 length equals 14 residues. V trimming: 3 bases; J trimming: 9 bases; junction bases outside the gene matches: 5. The chain's CDR3 is CASSYLAGGSPLHF. CDR3 nucleotides: TGTGCCAGCAGTTATCTGGCAGGGGGTTCACCCCTCCACTTT.

This chain uses TRBV27 with TRBJ2-1; the D gene is possibly TRBD2 (6 bases). V lost 6 bases to trimming and J lost 0 bases, with 9 bases between them. This CDR3 has 14 amino acids. The germline gives CDR1 MNHEY, CDR2 SMNVEV (reference sequence). The CDR3 bases are TGTGCCAGCAGCCGGGGGAGCTCCTACAATGAGCAGTTCTTC. Translation gives CASSRGSSYNEQFF.

This chain joins TRBV27 and TRBJ1-5; D perhaps matches TRBD1 (5 bases). Trimming shortened V by 7 bases and J by 2 bases, and 18 bases separated the two germline ends. Germline lookup yields CDR1 MNHEY and CDR2 SMNVEV (reference sequence). This CDR3 is built from 16 residues. CDR3 sequence (DNA): TGTGCCAGCACCCCGGGAGGGGCCAGGCGCAATCAGCCCCAGCATTTT. It codes for CASTPGGARRNQPQHF.

This chain connects TRBV19 to TRBJ2-5; TRBD2 might be the D (5 bases). The CDR3 is made up of 15 amino acids. Germline lookup yields CDR1 LNHDA and CDR2 SQIVND (reference sequence). V was trimmed by 5 bases and J by 5 bases, leaving 18 bases between them. The CDR3 is CASSPGVLVIETQYF. The CDR3, as DNA: TGTGCCAGTAGTCCCGGGGTCCTCGTAATCGAGACCCAGTACTTC.

The rearrangement uses TRBV5-1 and TRBJ2-7, with 7 bases matching TRBD2. CDR3 length: 15 residues. Germline lookup yields CDR1 SGHRS and CDR2 YFSETQ. V was clipped by 0 bases and J by 7 bases; unmatched bases: 10. CDR3 loop: CASSLAAPNGGEQYF. The CDR3 DNA sequence: TGCGCCAGCAGCTTGGCGGCACCCAACGGGGGGGAGCAGTACTTC.

This clone was seen once. The gene calls are TRBV7-2 and TRBJ2-7; 7 nucleotides line up with TRBD2. The CDR3 runs 16 residues. Germline V gene lookup returns CDR1 SGHTA and CDR2 FQGNSA. V was clipped by 0 bases and J by 2 bases; unmatched bases: 7. The DNA for the CDR3 is TGTGCCAGCAGCTTAGCCGGCGGGGGATTAACCTACGAGCAGTACTTC. Translating gives CASSLAGGGLTYEQYF.

This CDR3 is CASSERTGLILNTEAFF. CDR3 bases: TGCGCCAGCAGTGAGAGGACAGGCCTGATACTGAACACTGAAGCTTTCTTT. The chain couples TRBV10-1 to TRBJ1-1; 7 bases are shared with TRBD1. CDR1 is WNHNN and CDR2 is SYGVQD in the germline V gene (reference sequence). The CDR3 is 17 amino acids. The ends lost 2 bases at V and 0 bases at J; junction bases unmatched: 9.

The chain links TRBV11-3 to TRBJ2-2; possibly TRBD2 for D (6 bases). The CDR3 totals 16 residues. Germline V gene data show CDR1 as SGHNT and CDR2 as YENEEA. Trimming took off 5 bases at V and 4 bases at J, with 17 bases between the two ends. CDR3 in amino acids: CASSARASASTGELFF. The CDR3 coding sequence is TGTGCCAGCAGCGCCAGAGCTAGCGCGAGCACCGGGGAGCTGTTTTTT.

The chain carries TRBV2 and TRBJ2-7; weak D call: TRBD2 (6 bases). Germline CDR1 is SNHLY and CDR2 is FYNNEI. The V gene lost 4 bases and the J gene lost 1 base, with 29 bases spanning the gap. The CDR3 is made up of 20 amino acids. For the CDR3, the DNA is TGTGCCAGCAGTGGGTGGCCGGGACTTTCGGCCCAAAAATATTCCTACGAGCAGTACTTC. Amino acids: CASSGWPGLSAQKYSYEQYF. The whole variable domain, filled in from reference TRBV2 and TRBJ2-7, reads EPEVTQTPSHQVTQMGQEVILRCVPISNHLYFYWYRQILGQKVEFLVSFYNNEISEKSEIFDDQFSVERPDGSNFTLKIRSTKLEDSAMYFCASSGWPGLSAQKYSYEQYFGPGTRLTVT.

The rearrangement links TRBV11-2 to TRBJ1-1; 7 bases match TRBD1. The V gene's germline CDR1 is SGHAT and CDR2 FQNNGV. Losses at the gene ends were 3 bases for V and 4 bases for J; bases not matched to a gene: 11. This CDR3 contains 16 residues. In DNA form, the CDR3 reads TGTGCCAGCAGCTTGACAGGGAATCGATGGTCCACTGAAGCTTTCTTT. Protein: CASSLTGNRWSTEAFF.